This T cell receptor (beta chain) appears in the sequencing data of a study of shared clonotypes between healthy human individuals (TCRdb year 2020). With respect to the entire study: The cohort included a few men and a couple of women between 18 and 49 years of age. For each donor, CD4 naive and CD4 memory were each given three plates, CD8 naive was given two plates, and CD8 memory was given one plate. The study deeply sequenced blood TCR repertoires of about five healthy adults to estimate repertoire size and the extent of clonotype sharing between individuals. Libraries were prepared and TCR repertoires were sequenced by different laboratories using diverse techniques, in order to increase sequencing depth and limit assay-specific biases. Each donor's leukapheresis produced roughly between about 0.85 and 10 billion PBMCs. What the authors observed across the whole study: Incomplete sequencing was indicated by rarefaction of sorted-subset datasets, despite the large sequencing depth. Because the study included only a small number of donors, the genetic and exposure-history diversity represented was limited. Larger estimated clonotype richness was generally found for naive subsets than for memory subsets. Pairwise subsampling led to the expectation that sequencing depth would affect the degree of clonotype sharing among donors. Compared with non-shared clonotypes, the clonotypes found in all four sorted-subset donors had higher generation probabilities. When a handful of donors were compared, the shared fraction of clonotypes was 5% to 6.5% for naive CD4, 3% to 4% for naive CD8, 2.3% for memory CD4, and around 0.4% for memory CD8. Sampling was limited to blood, and TCR repertoires in tissue likely differ from TCR repertoires in blood.

The donors were healthy, HIV-negative adults who had no recently reported acute infections or vaccinations. Only Caucasian adults living in Nashville, Tennessee, USA were represented among the donors. CD4+ T cells were enriched through magnetic negative selection, after which naive cells were positively selected on CD45RA and the remaining negative fraction served as the memory subset. Blood was collected by leukapheresis, and PBMCs were isolated by Ficoll-Histopaque density gradient centrifugation and then cryopreserved in liquid nitrogen vapor phase. Purity and quantity of every magnetically sorted T cell population were checked by analytical flow cytometry. Genomic DNA was isolated from every sorted fraction and measured by UV absorbance on a Nanodrop 2000c. The CDR3 runs 16 amino acids, cysteine and phenylalanine included. Just CDR3 DNA is preserved here, 48 bases in frame from base 1. The germline V gene gives CDR1 as SGDLS and CDR2 as YYNGEE. Trimming removed 4 bases from V and 0 bases from J, leaving 14 bases between the germline ends.

Using the deep immunoSEQ assay, TCR CDR3 regions were amplified from genomic DNA by multiplex PCR. Genomic DNA extracted from each cell subset was distributed evenly over all wells of several immunoSEQ 96-well plates, and each plate served as one replicate. For sorted subsets, about 220 ng of genomic DNA, equivalent to 25,000 to 35,000 T cell genomes, went into each replicate PCR. The purified libraries were quantified using a Qubit 3.0 fluorometer, sized with a Bioanalyzer 2100, and then quantified again using the KAPA Library Quantification kit. A separate single-read 150-cycle Illumina NextSeq 550 flow cell was used to sequence each immunoSEQ 96-well plate. The study's own analysis went as follows. The immunoSEQ output contained only junctional sequences without quality scores, so filtering could not match that applied to full-length reads. To assign V/J genes and CDR3, sequences were annotated against IMGT germline references using PyIR, a Python wrapper for IgBLAST v1.9. Reads with weak V/J assignments (E-value above 1e-6), missing CDR3, stop codons, out-of-frame junctions, or ambiguous translated residues were removed. V3J clonotypes were defined as sequences sharing an identical inferred V gene, J gene, and CDR3 amino acid sequence. The percentage overlap between two repertoires was calculated by dividing the number of shared unique clonotypes by the size of the smaller repertoire. Three approaches were used to assess repertoire richness: RTK rarefaction, the Chao1 estimator, and Recon v2.1 estimates of unobserved clonotypes. For all TCRbeta clonotypes obtained by the gDNA method from a few donors, generation probabilities were computed with OLGA. Entries here come from immuneACCESS through TCRdb and include only in-frame sequences with V and J called. Some clones fail to appear in such tables; in the studies checked, an unresolved V gene covers under half of the shortfall, and the cause of the remainder is unknown. D and trimming were read from the DNA, whereas the V and J calls and clone size are those reported in that table. This sample has about 1 million clones in its table, and around 74% of those were observed once. Of the sample, 1.4% is held by the ten largest clones.

Details on this clone: No cognate antigen has been identified for it. No much larger clone is present one base from it, and per-base qualities are unavailable.

Sequencing was carried out using memory CD4+ T cells sorted from blood. The meaning of the sample's cell subset or site label: CD45RA-negative fraction. The chain is encoded by TRBV9 joined to TRBJ1-3; a tentative D call is TRBD1 (5 bases match). The source is a man younger than 30 in good health. The sequenced DNA: TGTGCCAGCAGCCCTAGTAGGGACCTCTCTGGAAACACCATATATTTT. It translates to CASSPSRDLSGNTIYF. Joined to the reference TRBV9 and TRBJ1-3 proteins, this CDR3 gives the full variable domain: DSGVTQTPKHLITATGQRVTLRCSPRSGDLSVYWYQQSLDQGLQFLIQYYNGEERAKGNILERFSAQQFPDLHSELNLSSLELGDSALYFCASSPSRDLSGNTIYFGEGSWLTVV.